The 8 T cell receptor beta chains below were found in one sample sequenced in a study of CD8 T cells in ankylosing spondylitis (dated by TCRdb to between 2016 and 2019). Libraries came from 5' RACE. TCRdb shows the sequencer as Illumina HiSeq 2500. The public reads were reanalyzed by TCRdb: fastp trimming at Q25, MiXCR alignment, in-frame beta chains only. Rows are combined by CDR3 protein, so each entry shows the most common genes and DNA. Across this sample there are about 240,000 distinct CDR3 sequences, with more than 20% seen only once. Approximately 0.61% of the sample belongs to the ten largest clones. Source material: blood, either unsorted or a sorted T cell fraction (not recorded which). These receptors all stem from a male donor with ankylosing spondylitis or in good health (not recorded which).

This chain connects TRBV6-5 to TRBJ2-3, with D perhaps TRBD1 (6 bases). This CDR3 is built from 13 residues. V lost 6 bases and J lost 3, with 10 bases in between. Germline V gene data show CDR1 as MNHEY and CDR2 as SVGAGI. As DNA, the CDR3 is TGTGCCAGCAGCTATACAGGGACAGATACGCAGTATTTT. Its protein is CASSYTGTDTQYF.

This clonotype was counted ten times or more. The rearrangement links TRBV6-1 to TRBJ1-5; D is uncertain. V was cut by 4 bases and J by 1 base, with 2 bases left in between. Germline CDR1 reads MNHNS; CDR2 reads SASEGT. This CDR3 has 12 residues. CDR3 in DNA: TGTGCCAGCAGTGTAAGCAATCAGCCCCAGCATTTT. This codes for CASSVSNQPQHF.

The gene calls are TRBV10-3 and TRBJ2-7; D is possibly TRBD2 (6 bases). Germline V CDR1 and CDR2: ENHRY, SYGVKD. This CDR3 is 12 amino acids long. V gave up 11 bases and J gave up 2 bases, with 13 bases separating them. CDR3 DNA sequence: TGTGCCGCGGGACCATTCCCCTACGAGCAGTACTTC. It encodes CAAGPFPYEQYF.

The rearrangement links TRBV18 to TRBJ2-1; D gene ambiguous. This CDR3 comprises 13 residues. The ends were cut back, 0 bases at V and 3 bases at J, with 3 bases in the middle. Germline V lookup: CDR1 KGHSH, CDR2 LQKENI. CDR3 nucleotides: TGTGCCAGCTCACCACCCGTCTACAATGAGCAGTTCTTC. Its protein is CASSPPVYNEQFF.

This clonotype has ten or more counts. The J gene is TRBJ2-7, the V gene TRBV9, with D possibly called TRBD1 or TRBD2 (5 bases each). The V end lost 2 bases, the J end lost 0 bases, and 12 bases lay between the germline ends. Germline CDR1 reads SGDLS; CDR2 reads YYNGEE. This CDR3 is 15 amino acids long. CDR3 amino acids: CASSVGDLSSYEQYF. For the CDR3, the DNA is TGTGCCAGCAGCGTGGGGGACCTAAGCTCCTACGAGCAGTACTTC. Filled out from reference TRBV9 and TRBJ2-7, the complete variable domain reads DSGVTQTPKHLITATGQRVTLRCSPRSGDLSVYWYQQSLDQGLQFLIQYYNGEERAKGNILERFSAQQFPDLHSELNLSSLELGDSALYFCASSVGDLSSYEQYFGPGTRLTVT.

The V gene is TRBV12-3 or TRBV12-4, the J gene TRBJ2-1; 9 bases line up with TRBD2. This CDR3 comprises 15 residues. V shed 6 bases and J 2 bases; nucleotides not matched to a gene: 5. The CDR3 reads CASRRRGGPYNEQFF. In nucleotides, the CDR3 is TGTGCCAGCAGACGGCGGGGGGGGCCCTACAATGAGCAGTTCTTC.

The chain is built from TRBV28 and TRBJ2-7; D might be TRBD1 (5 bases). V was pared by 1 base and J by 2 bases, with 15 bases between. The germline CDR1 and CDR2 sequences are MDHEN and SYDVKM. The CDR3 extends over 16 amino acids. The CDR3 region has the DNA TGTGCCAGCAGTTTATTGGTGGGGCCAAACACCTACGAGCAGTACTTC. Translation gives CASSLLVGPNTYEQYF.

Many counts were recorded for this clonotype. The V gene is TRBV20-1, the J gene TRBJ2-7; a weak D match, TRBD2 (7 bases). Trimming stripped 8 bases from V and 0 bases from J, with 11 bases between. This CDR3 is 12 amino acids long. Germline values: CDR1 DFQATT, CDR2 SNEGSKA (reference sequence). The CDR3 loop reads CSRGGSSYEQYF. The CDR3 DNA sequence: TGCAGTCGCGGGGGCAGCTCCTACGAGCAGTACTTC.